This TCR beta chain originates from a study of T cell responses to AZD1222 COVID-19 vaccine. Findings and limits, study-wide: Unmutated variant regions are reportedly targeted by nearly half of spike-specific TCRs.

This clone was seen once. What it binds is unknown. The germline gives CDR1 SGDLS, CDR2 YYNGEE. CDR3 size: 15 residues. Trimming cost V 6 bases and J 2 bases; bases outside gene matches: 8. Only in-frame clones appear in the TCRdb table, and some are missing; sequencing was by immunoSEQ multiplex PCR. The sample yields 120,000 to 150,000 clones, 82% seen once. The chain recombines TRBV9 with TRBJ2-3; TRBD2 matches 8 bases. The sample was peripheral blood, taken on day 0 of MenACWY control vaccination. The source of this sequence is an adult in good health. The CDR3 nucleotides are TGTGCCAGCAAAGAAGGACTAGCCAACACAGATACGCAGTATTTT. Amino acid sequence: CASKEGLANTDTQYF.